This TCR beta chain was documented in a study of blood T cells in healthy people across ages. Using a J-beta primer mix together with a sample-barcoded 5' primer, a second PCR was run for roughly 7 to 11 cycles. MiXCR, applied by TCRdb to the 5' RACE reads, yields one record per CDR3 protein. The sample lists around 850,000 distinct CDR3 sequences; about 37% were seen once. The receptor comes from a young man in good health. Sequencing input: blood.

CDR3 DNA sequence: TGTGCCAGCAGTTTAAACTCCGGGACAGGGGAAGGCTACACCTTC. This gives the protein CASSLNSGTGEGYTF. The chain joins TRBV6-6 to TRBJ1-2; TRBD1 agrees at 10 bases. Losses at the gene ends were 4 bases for V and 8 bases for J; bases not matched to a gene: 10. The CDR3 has 15 amino acids. The germline V gene has CDR1 MNHNY and CDR2 SVGAGI (reference sequence).